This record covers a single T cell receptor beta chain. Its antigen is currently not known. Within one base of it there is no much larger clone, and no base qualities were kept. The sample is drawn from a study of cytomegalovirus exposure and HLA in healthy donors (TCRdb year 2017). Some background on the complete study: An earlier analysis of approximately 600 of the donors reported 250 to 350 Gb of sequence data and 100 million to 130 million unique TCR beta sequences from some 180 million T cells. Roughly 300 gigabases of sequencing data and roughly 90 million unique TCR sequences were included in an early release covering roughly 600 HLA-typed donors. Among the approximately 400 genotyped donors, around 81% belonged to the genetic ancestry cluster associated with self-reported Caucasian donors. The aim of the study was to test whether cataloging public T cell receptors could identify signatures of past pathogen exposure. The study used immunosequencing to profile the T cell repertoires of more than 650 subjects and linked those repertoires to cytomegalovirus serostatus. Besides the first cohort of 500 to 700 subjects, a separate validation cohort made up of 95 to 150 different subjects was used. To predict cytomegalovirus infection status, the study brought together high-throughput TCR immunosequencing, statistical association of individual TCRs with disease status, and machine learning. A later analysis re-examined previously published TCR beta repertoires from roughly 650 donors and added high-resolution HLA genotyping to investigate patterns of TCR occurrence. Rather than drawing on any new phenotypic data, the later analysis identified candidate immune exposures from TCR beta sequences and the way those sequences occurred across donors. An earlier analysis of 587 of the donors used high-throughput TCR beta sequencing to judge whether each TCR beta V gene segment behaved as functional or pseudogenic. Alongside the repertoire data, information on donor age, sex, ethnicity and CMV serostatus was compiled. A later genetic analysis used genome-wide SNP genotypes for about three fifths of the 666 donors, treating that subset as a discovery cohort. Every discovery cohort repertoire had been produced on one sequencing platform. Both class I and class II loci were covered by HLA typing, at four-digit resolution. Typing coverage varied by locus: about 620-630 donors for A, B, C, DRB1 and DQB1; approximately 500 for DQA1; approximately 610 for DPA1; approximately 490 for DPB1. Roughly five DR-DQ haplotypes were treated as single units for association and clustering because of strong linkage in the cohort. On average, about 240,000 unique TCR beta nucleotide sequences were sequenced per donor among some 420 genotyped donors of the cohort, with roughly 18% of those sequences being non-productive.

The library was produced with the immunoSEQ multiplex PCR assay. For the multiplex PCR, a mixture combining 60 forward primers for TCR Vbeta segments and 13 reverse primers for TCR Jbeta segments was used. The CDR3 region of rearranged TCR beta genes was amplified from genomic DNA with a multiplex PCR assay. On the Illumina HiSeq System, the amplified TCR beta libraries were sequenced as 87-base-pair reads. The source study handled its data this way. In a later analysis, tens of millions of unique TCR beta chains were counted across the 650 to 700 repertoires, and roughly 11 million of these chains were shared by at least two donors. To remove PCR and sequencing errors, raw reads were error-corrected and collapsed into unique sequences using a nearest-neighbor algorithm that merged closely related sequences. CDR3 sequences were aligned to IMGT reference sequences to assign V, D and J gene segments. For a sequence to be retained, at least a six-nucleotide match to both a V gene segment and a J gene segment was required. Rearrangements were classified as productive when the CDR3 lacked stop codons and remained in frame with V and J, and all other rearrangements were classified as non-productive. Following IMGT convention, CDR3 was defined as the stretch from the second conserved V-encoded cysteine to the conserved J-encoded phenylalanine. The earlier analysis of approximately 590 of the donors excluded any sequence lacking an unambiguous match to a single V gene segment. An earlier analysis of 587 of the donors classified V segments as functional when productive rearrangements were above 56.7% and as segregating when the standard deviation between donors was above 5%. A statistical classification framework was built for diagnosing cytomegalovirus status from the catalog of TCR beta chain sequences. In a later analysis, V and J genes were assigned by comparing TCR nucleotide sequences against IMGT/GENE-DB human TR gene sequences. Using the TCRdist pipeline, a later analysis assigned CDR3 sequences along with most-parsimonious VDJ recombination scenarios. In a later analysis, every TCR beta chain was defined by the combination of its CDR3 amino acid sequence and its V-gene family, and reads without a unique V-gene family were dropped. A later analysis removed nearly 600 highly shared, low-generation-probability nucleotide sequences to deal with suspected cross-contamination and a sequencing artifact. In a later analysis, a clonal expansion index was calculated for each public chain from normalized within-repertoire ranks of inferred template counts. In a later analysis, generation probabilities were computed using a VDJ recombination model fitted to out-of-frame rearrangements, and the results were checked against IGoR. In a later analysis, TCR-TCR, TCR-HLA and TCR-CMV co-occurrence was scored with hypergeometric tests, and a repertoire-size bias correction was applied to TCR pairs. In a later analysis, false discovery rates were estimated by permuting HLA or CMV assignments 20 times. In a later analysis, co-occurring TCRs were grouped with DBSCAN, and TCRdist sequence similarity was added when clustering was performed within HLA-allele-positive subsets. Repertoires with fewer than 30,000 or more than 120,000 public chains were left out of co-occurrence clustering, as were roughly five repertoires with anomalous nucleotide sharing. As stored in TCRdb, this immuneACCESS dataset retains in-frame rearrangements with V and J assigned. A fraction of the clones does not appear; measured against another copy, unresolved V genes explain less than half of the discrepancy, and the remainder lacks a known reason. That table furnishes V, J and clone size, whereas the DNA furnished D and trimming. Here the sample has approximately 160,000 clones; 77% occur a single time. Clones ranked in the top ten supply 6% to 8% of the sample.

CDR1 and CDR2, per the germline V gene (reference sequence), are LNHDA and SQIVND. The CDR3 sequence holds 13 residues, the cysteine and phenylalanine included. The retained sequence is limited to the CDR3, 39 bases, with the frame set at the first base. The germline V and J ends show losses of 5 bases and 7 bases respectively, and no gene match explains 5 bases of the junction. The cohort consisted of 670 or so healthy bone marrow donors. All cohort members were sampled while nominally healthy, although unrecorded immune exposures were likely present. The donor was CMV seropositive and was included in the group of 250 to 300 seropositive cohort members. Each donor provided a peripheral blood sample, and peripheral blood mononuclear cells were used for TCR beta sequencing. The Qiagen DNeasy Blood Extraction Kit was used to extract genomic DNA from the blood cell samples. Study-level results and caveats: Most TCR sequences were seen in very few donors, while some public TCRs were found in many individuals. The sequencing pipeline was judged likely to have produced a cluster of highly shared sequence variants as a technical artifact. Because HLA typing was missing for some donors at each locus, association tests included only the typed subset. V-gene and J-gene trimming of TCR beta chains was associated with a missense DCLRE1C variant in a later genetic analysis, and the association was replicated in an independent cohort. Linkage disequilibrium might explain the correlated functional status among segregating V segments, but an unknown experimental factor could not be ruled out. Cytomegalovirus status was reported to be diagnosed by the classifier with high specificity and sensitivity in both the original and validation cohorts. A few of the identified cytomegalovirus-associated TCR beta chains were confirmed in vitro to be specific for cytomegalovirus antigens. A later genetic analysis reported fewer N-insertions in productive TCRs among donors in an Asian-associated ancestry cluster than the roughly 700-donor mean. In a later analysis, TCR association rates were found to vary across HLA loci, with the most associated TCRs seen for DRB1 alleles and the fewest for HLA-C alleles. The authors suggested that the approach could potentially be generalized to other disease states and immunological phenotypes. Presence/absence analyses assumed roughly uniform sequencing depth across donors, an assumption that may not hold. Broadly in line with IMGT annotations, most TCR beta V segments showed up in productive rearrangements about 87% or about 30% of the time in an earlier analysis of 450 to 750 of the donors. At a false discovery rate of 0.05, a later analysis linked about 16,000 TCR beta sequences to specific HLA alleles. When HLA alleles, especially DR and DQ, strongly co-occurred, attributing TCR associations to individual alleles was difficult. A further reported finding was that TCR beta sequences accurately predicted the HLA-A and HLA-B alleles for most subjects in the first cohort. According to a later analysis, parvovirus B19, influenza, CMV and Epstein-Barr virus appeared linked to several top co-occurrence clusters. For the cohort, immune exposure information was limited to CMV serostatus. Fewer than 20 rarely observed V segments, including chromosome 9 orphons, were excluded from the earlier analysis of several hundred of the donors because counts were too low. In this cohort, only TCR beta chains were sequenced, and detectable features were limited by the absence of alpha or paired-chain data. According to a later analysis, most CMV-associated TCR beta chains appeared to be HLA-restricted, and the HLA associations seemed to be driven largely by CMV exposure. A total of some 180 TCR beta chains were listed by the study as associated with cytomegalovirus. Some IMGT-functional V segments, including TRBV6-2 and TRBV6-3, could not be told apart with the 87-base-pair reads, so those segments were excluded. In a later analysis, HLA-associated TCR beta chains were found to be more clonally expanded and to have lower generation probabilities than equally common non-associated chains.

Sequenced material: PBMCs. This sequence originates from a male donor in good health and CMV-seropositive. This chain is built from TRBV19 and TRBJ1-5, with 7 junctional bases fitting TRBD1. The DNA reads TGTGCCAGTAGTGGAGGGGGCGGACAGCCCCAGCATTTT. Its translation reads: CASSGGGGQPQHF.